This T cell receptor (beta chain) was observed in a study of shared clonotypes between healthy human individuals (dated by TCRdb to between 2020 and 2021). Study-level background: The cohort included a few men and a couple of women between 18 and 49 years of age. For each donor, three plates each were used for CD4 naive and CD4 memory, two plates were used for CD8 naive, and one plate was used for CD8 memory. Blood TCR repertoires of a handful of healthy adults were deeply sequenced to estimate repertoire size and the extent of clonotype sharing between individuals. Different laboratories and diverse techniques were used to prepare libraries and sequence TCR repertoires, to increase sequencing depth and limit assay-specific biases. Each donor's leukapheresis produced roughly between about 0.9 and 9.5 billion PBMCs.

About this clone itself: Its target antigen remains unknown. Base qualities are missing; no much larger clone stands one base away.

Using the deep immunoSEQ assay, multiplex PCR amplified TCR CDR3 regions from genomic DNA. Extracted genomic DNA from each cell subset was spread evenly across all wells of several immunoSEQ 96-well plates, with each plate serving as a replicate. For sorted subsets, around 200 ng genomic DNA, equal to 30,000 or so T cell genomes, was loaded into each replicate PCR. Purified libraries were measured with a Qubit 3.0 fluorometer, size-checked on a Bioanalyzer 2100, and measured again with the KAPA Library Quantification kit. Every immunoSEQ 96-well plate was sequenced on a dedicated single-read 150-cycle Illumina NextSeq 550 flow cell. In the paper's pipeline: Because the immunoSEQ output included only junctional sequences and no quality scores, the filtering could not be the same as the filtering used for full-length reads. Sequences were annotated with PyIR, a Python wrapper for IgBLAST v1.9, using IMGT germline references to assign V/J genes and CDR3. Reads were filtered out if the reads had weak V/J assignments (E-value above 1e-6), no CDR3, stop codons, out-of-frame junctions, or ambiguous translated residues. V3J clonotypes were defined as sequences sharing the same inferred V gene, J gene, and CDR3 amino acid sequence. Percentage overlap between repertoires was calculated by dividing the number of shared unique clonotypes by the size of the smaller repertoire. Richness of each repertoire was evaluated using RTK rarefaction, the Chao1 estimator, and Recon v2.1 estimates of unobserved clonotypes. Generation probabilities were computed with OLGA for all TCRbeta clonotypes obtained by the gDNA method from several donors. TCRdb took over this immuneACCESS table, retaining in-frame rearrangements with V and J assigned. Such tables are incomplete; in checked studies, under half of the missing clones stem from an unresolved V gene, and the remainder is unexplained. V, J and clone size derive from that table, while D and trimming were established from the DNA sequence. For this sample there are 2 million to 2.5 million clones; just under 95% appear just once. Clones ranked in the top ten supply around 0.38% of the sample.

Relative to germline, V is 7 bases shorter and J is 1 base shorter, with 12 bases between their ends. CDR1 and CDR2, looked up from the germline V gene (reference sequence), are MNHEY and SMNVEV. Counted from cysteine to phenylalanine, this CDR3 has 14 amino acids. The kept DNA is CDR3 alone, 42 bases in frame from the first base. Study-wide conclusions, independent of this receptor: Naive subsets generally had larger estimated clonotype richness than memory subsets. Sampling was limited to blood, and TCR repertoires in tissue likely differ from TCR repertoires in blood. Incomplete sequencing was indicated by rarefaction of sorted-subset datasets, despite the large sequencing depth. The small number of donors limited the genetic and exposure-history diversity represented. Approximately 4.8% of naive CD4, approximately 3.7% of naive CD8, approximately 2.2% of memory CD4, and 0.35% to 0.4% of memory CD8 clonotypes were shared across several donors. Higher generation probabilities were observed for clonotypes shared by all four sorted-subset donors than for non-shared clonotypes. Pairwise subsampling indicated that sequencing depth was expected to affect the degree of clonotype sharing among donors.

The donors were healthy, HIV-negative adults with no recently reported acute infections or vaccinations. Every donor was a Caucasian adult residing in Nashville, Tennessee, USA. CD4+ T cells were enriched by magnetic negative selection, after which naive cells were positively selected on CD45RA and the negative fraction was taken as the memory subset. Blood was obtained by leukapheresis, after which PBMCs were separated by Ficoll-Histopaque density gradient centrifugation and cryopreserved in liquid nitrogen vapor phase. Purity and quantity of every magnetically sorted T cell population were checked by analytical flow cytometry. From each sorted fraction, genomic DNA was isolated and quantified by UV absorbance on a Nanodrop 2000c.

The chain uses TRBV27 and TRBJ2-3, with the D gene uncertain. This clonotype was sampled from a man younger than 35 in good health. Some clones in this sample may be carry-over from other donors' samples. Sequencing was performed on naive CD4+ T cells from PBMCs. This specimen's cell subset or site label, per the study, means: CD45RA+ positively selected. The CDR3 region has the sequence CASTRLSGTDTQYF. The nucleotide sequence is given as TGTGCCAGCACCCGGCTTTCGGGCACAGATACGCAGTATTTT.